This is a list of T cell receptor beta chains from one sample in a study of shared clonotypes between healthy human individuals. The data were produced by immunoSEQ multiplex PCR, yet TCRdb's version contains in-frame clones alone and is incomplete. The sample holds 600,000 or so clones; roughly 98% are singletons and the top ten take 0.3% to 0.35%. Sequencing was performed on naive CD8+ T cells sorted from blood. These receptors were collected from a young man in good health. Both conserved end residues are part of each CDR3. A D gene is named only where the DNA matches it firmly. The size entry is marked missing in some rows and otherwise reads once, few, many or a size class.

-	TRBV5-6	-	TRBJ1-2	TGTGCCAGCAGCTTGGCGGGTTCGGGGAATGGCTACACCTTC	CASSLAGSGNGYTF
-	TRBV19	-	TRBJ2-7	TGTGCCAGTAGTTTCCGCAGGGGTTACGAGCAGTACTTC	CASSFRRGYEQYF
-	TRBV6-1	-	TRBJ2-6	TGTGCCAGCAGTGAAGGACTTTCTGGGGCCAACGTCCTGACTTTC	CASSEGLSGANVLTF
TRBD2	TRBV28	-	TRBJ2-1	TGTGCCAGCAGTTTCAGCGGGAGAGTTCGGCAGTTCTTC	CASSFSGRVRQFF
TRBD2	TRBV5-1	-	TRBJ2-3	TGCGCCAGCAGCTTGTCTAGCGGGTACACAGATACGCAGTATTTT	CASSLSSGYTDTQYF
TRBD2	TRBV11-1	-	TRBJ2-7	TGTGCCAGCAGCTTAACTAGCGGGAGTAAGTCCTACGAGCAGTACTTC	CASSLTSGSKSYEQYF
-	TRBV7-8	-	TRBJ1-5	TGTGCCAGCAGCTTTGCTCCGGGACGCCAGGAGCCCCAGCATTTT	CASSFAPGRQEPQHF
TRBD2	TRBV5-1	-	TRBJ2-1	TGCGCCAGCAGCTTGGAGGGACTAGTCGGTAATGAGCAGTTCTTC	CASSLEGLVGNEQFF
-	TRBV18	few	TRBJ2-1	TGTGCCAGCTCACCCTTGGGGCCCAATGAGCAGTTCTTC	CASSPLGPNEQFF
-	TRBV5-4	-	TRBJ2-7	TGTGCCAGCAGCTTTGGTGGAGGCACCTACGAGCAGTACTTC	CASSFGGGTYEQYF
-	TRBV21-1	-	TRBJ2-7	TGTGCCAGCAGCAAAATGAATGGTGAGCGGAACGAGCAGTACTTC	CASSKMNGERNEQYF
TRBD2	TRBV7-9	-	TRBJ2-7	TGTGCCAGCAGCTTAGAGGCTAGCGGTAAATACGAGCAGTACTTC	CASSLEASGKYEQYF
-	TRBV20-1	-	TRBJ1-1	TGCAGTGCTGGGGGGGTGACTGAAGCTTTCTTT	CSAGGVTEAFF
-	TRBV6-1	-	TRBJ2-7	TGTGCCAGCAGTGAGCGGGGAACCTACGAGCAGTACTTC	CASSERGTYEQYF
TRBD1	TRBV27	-	TRBJ2-7	TGTGCCAGCAGGGGACAGGGATACGAGCAGTACTTC	CASRGQGYEQYF
TRBD1	TRBV18	-	TRBJ2-2	TGTGCCAGCTCACGTTTCGTTGGACAGGGGGCCGTCACCGGGGAGCTGTTTTTT	CASSRFVGQGAVTGELFF
-	TRBV11-2	-	TRBJ2-7	TGTGCCAGCAGCTACGCTCACGGGCCGGATGGCGACGAGCAGTACTTC	CASSYAHGPDGDEQYF
-	TRBV7-8	-	TRBJ2-7	TGTGCCAGCAGCTTACAAGTTAACTACGAGCAGTACTTC	CASSLQVNYEQYF
-	TRBV30	once	TRBJ2-5	TGTGCCTGGAGTCCCCCGCCGGGGACCCAGTACTTC	CAWSPPPGTQYF
-	TRBV29-1	-	TRBJ2-7	TGCAGCGTCAGGTTTTCCCCCTACGAGCAGTACTTC	CSVRFSPYEQYF
-	TRBV11-2	-	TRBJ2-5	TGTGCCAGCAGCTTATATCCGGGACCCTCTTTGGAGACCCAGTACTTC	CASSLYPGPSLETQYF
-	TRBV25-1	-	TRBJ1-1	TGTGCCAGCAGTGAATATGGCCCACGCCGGACTGAAGCTTTCTTT	CASSEYGPRRTEAFF
-	TRBV7-8	-	TRBJ2-4	TGTGCCAGCAGCTTAGGGAGGGACACGACCAAAAACATTCAGTACTTC	CASSLGRDTTKNIQYF
TRBD2	TRBV2	-	TRBJ2-3	TGTGCCAGCAGTAGTTGGACTAGCCCCGCAGATACGCAGTATTTT	CASSSWTSPADTQYF
TRBD1	TRBV7-9	once	TRBJ2-1	TGTGCCAGCAGCGCCGGCGGGACAGGGCTAGAGATGGAGCAGTTCTTC	CASSAGGTGLEMEQFF
-	TRBV30	-	TRBJ2-6	TGTGCCTGGACTGTGGGGACCGGGGCCAACGTCCTGACTTTC	CAWTVGTGANVLTF
-	TRBV27	-	TRBJ2-1	TGTGCCAGCAGTTTTTTTCACAGCTCCTACAATGAGCAGTTCTTC	CASSFFHSSYNEQFF
TRBD1	TRBV7-9	-	TRBJ2-7	TGTGCCAGCAGCATCGGGACAGGGGACTACGAGCAGTACTTC	CASSIGTGDYEQYF